One TCR beta chain is described in this entry. Its antigen is not identified. The PCR employed 60 Vbeta primers together with 13 Jbeta primers. Per the original methods: Among the unique TCR beta chains that a later analysis counted, 75 million to 85 million in all, roughly 11 million were shared. Sequencing was performed with immunoSEQ multiplex PCR; in TCRdb, only in-frame clones are kept and a portion is missing. From that table come the V and J calls and clone size; the DNA was used to work out D and trimming. Among 75,000 to 90,000 clones listed, 65% to 80% were seen once. This sample stems from a study of cytomegalovirus exposure and HLA in healthy donors. Study as a whole: Genotyping showed 75% to 90% of over 350 donors falling in the Caucasian-associated ancestry cluster. Study-wide results and caveats: Most TCR sequences were seen very rarely across donors, but some public TCRs occurred in many. Certain indistinguishable V segments, among them TRBV6-2 and TRBV6-3, were excluded.

Trimming stripped 4 bases from V and 7 bases from J, with 15 bases between. This CDR3 comprises 14 residues. The germline V gene has CDR1 SGHDT and CDR2 YYEEEE. This TCR was sampled from a human donor in good health. Sequencing was done on a sample of PBMCs. This chain links TRBV5-6 with TRBJ2-1; D gene ambiguous. The CDR3 loop reads CASSLPGYWNEQFF. The DNA of the CDR3 is TGTGCCAGCAGCCTCCCCGGGTATTGGAATGAGCAGTTCTTC.